These 13 T cell receptor beta chains originate from one sample sequenced in a study of CD8+CD57+ T cells in acquired aplastic anemia. For CDR3 and TCR beta VDJ profiling, genomic DNA was the template used. From the reads, TCRdb called clonotypes with MiXCR, one entry per CDR3 protein. The repertoire holds about 81,000 distinct CDR3 sequences, with about half as singletons. The sequencing input was sorted CD4+, CD8+, or CD8+CD57+ T cells (not recorded which) from PBMCs. All receptors come from a human donor in good health, serving as a control.

This clonotype was counted many times. CDR3 sequence reads: CSARDRGQDEAFF. In DNA form, the CDR3 reads TGCAGTGCGAGGGACAGGGGGCAGGATGAAGCTTTCTTT. V gene TRBV20-1 combines with J gene TRBJ1-1, with 12 bases that match TRBD1. After removal of 6 bases from V and 7 bases from J, the junction contained 6 bases not matched to a gene. Germline V CDR1 and CDR2: DFQATT, SNEGSKA (reference sequence). This CDR3 spans 13 amino acids.

This clonotype has ten or more counts. This rearrangement joins TRBV9 to TRBJ2-7; 9 bases are a match to TRBD1. This CDR3 contains 14 residues. Germline loops: CDR1 SGDLS, CDR2 YYNGEE. V shed 3 bases, J shed 5 bases, and the junction held 6 bases outside the gene matches. For the CDR3, the DNA is TGTGCCAGCAGCGCCGGGACAGGGTTCCACGAGCAGTACTTC. It is translated as CASSAGTGFHEQYF.

V is TRBV7-9 and J is TRBJ1-5; D ambiguous. The CDR3 sequence is 15 residues long. The V gene's germline CDR1 is SEHNR and CDR2 FQNEAQ (reference sequence). Trimming pared 5 bases from V and 0 bases from J, leaving 11 bases between. CDR3 sequence (DNA): TGTGCCAGCAGCAACTTCGGGGTTAGCAATCAGCCCCAGCATTTT. It codes for CASSNFGVSNQPQHF.

This clonotype was seen many times. The chain recombines TRBV12-3 or TRBV12-4 with TRBJ1-2, with D tentatively TRBD1 (5 bases). V was shortened by 8 bases and J by 4 bases, with 11 bases between the two germline ends. This CDR3 contains 12 residues. The CDR3 DNA reads as TGTGCCAGCGTACAAGGGACCTATGGCTACACCTTC. This sequence encodes CASVQGTYGYTF.

Note on this clonotype: A read error may be the cause here, since a much bigger clone is one base away. The chain has TRBV7-6 and TRBJ2-1; tentatively, D is TRBD2 (6 bases). Deletions cut 6 bases from V and 2 bases from J, with 23 bases between. The CDR3 runs 18 residues. In germline, CDR1 is SGHVS, CDR2 FNYEAQ. The CDR3 nucleotides read TGTGCCAGCAGTCCTTCGGAGGGTGAGACCGAGCCCTACAATGAGCAGTTCTTC. Translation: CASSPSEGETEPYNEQFF. Drawing the rest from reference TRBV7-6 and TRBJ2-1, the complete variable domain is GAGVSQSPRYKVTKRGQDVALRCDPISGHVSLYWYRQALGQGPEFLTYFNYEAQQDKSGLPNDRFSAERPEGSISTLTIQRTEQRDSAMYRCASSPSEGETEPYNEQFFGPGTRLTVL.

This clonotype was seen a single time. With a much larger clone just one base away, this may be a read error. The chain employs TRBV6-1 and TRBJ1-1; D perhaps matches TRBD1 (6 bases). This CDR3 contains 14 residues. CDR1 and CDR2 from the germline V gene are MNHNS and SASEGT. V lost 4 bases, J lost 10 bases, and 19 bases lay in between. The CDR3 reads CASSGRQEGVGAFF. The CDR3 DNA sequence: TGTGCCAGCAGTGGGCGACAGGAGGGGGTGGGAGCTTTCTTT.

This clonotype was recorded at least ten times. J is TRBJ2-1 and V is TRBV20-1; a weak D match, TRBD2 (6 bases). The V and J ends lost 5 bases and 8 bases respectively, with 16 bases between them. CDR1 and CDR2 (germline): DFQATT, SNEGSKA (reference sequence). The CDR3 totals 13 residues. CDR3 sequence (DNA): TGCAGTGCTTCCGACGGAGGGCCGGATGAGCAGTTCTTC. It encodes CSASDGGPDEQFF.

The rearrangement links TRBV15 to TRBJ1-1, with D perhaps matching TRBD1 (5 bases). CDR1 and CDR2 from the germline V gene are LNHNV and YYDKDF (reference sequence). Trimming cost V 8 bases and J 7 bases, with 17 bases left between them. This CDR3 comprises 13 residues. The CDR3: CATGEGRDFEAFF. CDR3 DNA: TGTGCCACCGGCGAGGGCCGGGACTTTGAAGCTTTCTTT.

This clonotype was counted at least ten times. J is TRBJ1-2 and V is TRBV9; D might be TRBD1 (5 bases). Trimming shortened V by 5 bases and J by 3 bases, and 8 bases separated the two germline ends. CDR3 size: 12 residues. Germline V CDR1 and CDR2: SGDLS, YYNGEE. This CDR3 reads CASRGAHYGYTF. The CDR3 coding sequence is TGTGCCAGCAGAGGGGCCCACTATGGCTACACCTTC.

This clonotype was seen many times. The chain couples TRBV4-2 to TRBJ2-7; TRBD2 matches 7 bases. The CDR3 extends over 15 amino acids. Germline loops: CDR1 LGHNA, CDR2 YNFKEQ. J was trimmed by 0 bases and V by 4 bases; bases with no gene match: 6. The CDR3 reads CASSPNSGGSYEQYF. CDR3 coding DNA: TGTGCCAGCAGCCCTAATTCGGGGGGCTCCTACGAGCAGTACTTC.

The chain is built from TRBV10-1 and TRBJ1-2; D is undetermined. This CDR3 is built from 16 residues. The ends were cut back, 0 bases at V and 7 bases at J, with 18 bases in the middle. From germline, CDR1 is WNHNN and CDR2 SYGVQD (reference sequence). The CDR3 DNA is TGCGCCAGCAGTGAGTCGAATGGCAGAGAGGACGGTGGCTACACCTTC. It yields the protein CASSESNGREDGGYTF.

J is TRBJ1-6 and V is TRBV10-3; 7 bases align to TRBD1. There are 15 residues in the CDR3. Germline CDR1 is ENHRY and CDR2 is SYGVKD. Trimming cost V 0 bases and J 9 bases; bases outside gene matches: 5. CDR3 DNA: TGTGCCATCAGTGAGTCGTCACAGGGGAGTTCACCCCTCCACTTT. Its translation is CAISESSQGSSPLHF.

This clonotype was recorded a few times. The genes are TRBV25-1 and TRBJ1-6; D gene ambiguous. Trimming left V 8 bases short and J 9 bases short, with 17 bases between. Germline CDR1 reads MGHDK; CDR2 reads SYGVNS. This CDR3 is built from 14 residues. CDR3 residues: CASGVSVGPSPLHF. The DNA for the CDR3 is TGTGCCAGCGGGGTGTCGGTAGGACCTTCACCCCTCCACTTT.